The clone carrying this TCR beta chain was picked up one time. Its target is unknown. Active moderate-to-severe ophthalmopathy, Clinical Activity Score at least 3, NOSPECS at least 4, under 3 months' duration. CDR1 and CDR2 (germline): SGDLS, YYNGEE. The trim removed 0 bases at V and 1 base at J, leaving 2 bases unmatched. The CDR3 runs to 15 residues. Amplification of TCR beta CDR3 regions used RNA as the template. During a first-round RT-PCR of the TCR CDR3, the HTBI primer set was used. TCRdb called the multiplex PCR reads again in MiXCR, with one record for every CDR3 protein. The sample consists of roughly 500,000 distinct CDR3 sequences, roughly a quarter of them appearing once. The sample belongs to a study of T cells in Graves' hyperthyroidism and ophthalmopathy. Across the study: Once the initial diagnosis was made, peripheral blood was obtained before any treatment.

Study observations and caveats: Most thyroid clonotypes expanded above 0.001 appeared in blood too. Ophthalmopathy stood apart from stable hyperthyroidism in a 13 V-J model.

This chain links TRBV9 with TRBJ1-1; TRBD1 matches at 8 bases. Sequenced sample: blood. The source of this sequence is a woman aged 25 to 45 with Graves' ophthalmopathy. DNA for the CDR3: TGTGCCAGCAGCGTAGGTGGGACAGGGAACACTGAAGCTTTCTTT. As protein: CASSVGGTGNTEAFF.